The TCR beta chain described here comes from a study of cytomegalovirus exposure and HLA in healthy donors. Study conclusions and caveats: Earlier results showed most TCR beta V segments being productive about 87% or about 30% of the time. While the bulk of TCR sequences proved rare, some public TCRs turned up in many donors.

Donors were ostensibly healthy at sampling, although undocumented immune exposures were probable. PCR amplification relied on 60 Vbeta primers (plus 13 Jbeta primers). Sequencing used immunoSEQ multiplex PCR; TCRdb keeps in-frame clones, though not all of them. Seen here are 150,000 to 200,000 clones, around four fifths observed once, and the top ten hold 4.8%. Germline V gene data show CDR1 as MNHEY and CDR2 as SVGAGI. The CDR3 is 13 amino acids. V lost 8 bases and J 0 bases, leaving 10 bases between the germline ends. As regards this clone: The antigen is not known.

The chain carries TRBV6-5 and TRBJ1-1, with D perhaps matching TRBD1 (6 bases). This receptor was identified in a girl between 10 and 17 years old in good health and CMV-seropositive. The sequencing input was PBMCs. In DNA, the CDR3 is TGTGCCAGCGGTAGACAGGTGAACACTGAAGCTTTCTTT. This encodes CASGRQVNTEAFF.